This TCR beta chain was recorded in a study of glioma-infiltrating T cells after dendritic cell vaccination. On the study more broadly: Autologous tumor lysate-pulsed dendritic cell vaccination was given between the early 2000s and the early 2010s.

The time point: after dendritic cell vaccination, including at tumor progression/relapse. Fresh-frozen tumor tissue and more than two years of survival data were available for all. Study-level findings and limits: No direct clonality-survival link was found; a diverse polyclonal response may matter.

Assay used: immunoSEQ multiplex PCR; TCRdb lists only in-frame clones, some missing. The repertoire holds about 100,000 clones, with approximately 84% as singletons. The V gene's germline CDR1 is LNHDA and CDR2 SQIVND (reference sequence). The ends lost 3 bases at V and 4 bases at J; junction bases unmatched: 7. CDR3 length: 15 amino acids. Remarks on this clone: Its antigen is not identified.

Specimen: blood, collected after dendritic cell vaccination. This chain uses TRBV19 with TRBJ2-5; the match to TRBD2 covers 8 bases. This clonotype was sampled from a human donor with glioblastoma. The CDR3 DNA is TGTGCCAGTAGTATGTCCGGGACTAGTAGAGAGACCCAGTACTTC. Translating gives CASSMSGTSRETQYF.